This T cell receptor beta chain was recorded in a study of CD8+ T cells in alopecia areata. Treatment denoted: oral pan-JAK inhibitor, 5-10 mg twice daily. The V gene lost 5 bases and the J gene lost 8 bases, with 7 bases spanning the gap. Germline values: CDR1 PRHDT, CDR2 FYEKMQ (reference sequence). The CDR3 has 11 amino acids. This clone appeared a few times. Antigen unknown. Sequencing relied on a cDNA template that was reverse transcribed from extracted RNA. Method: immunoSEQ multiplex PCR; TCRdb's copy keeps in-frame clones and lacks some. Altogether some 190,000 clones are present, around three fifths being singletons, with the ten largest covering about 1.3%. Regarding the study as a whole: Persistence of many expanded lesional clones was seen in scalp and blood during tofacitinib.

The rearrangement joins TRBV13 to TRBJ2-1; D uncertain. The TCR sequence derives from a human donor with alopecia areata. The material was CD4+ T cells sorted from blood, obtained around week 50, from a patient treated with tofacitinib. Here the CDR3 reads CASSPQYEQFF. CDR3 DNA: TGTGCCAGCAGCCCACAGTATGAGCAGTTCTTC. The full variable domain, completed using reference TRBV13 and TRBJ2-1, is AAGVIQSPRHLIKEKRETATLKCYPIPRHDTVYWYQQGPGQDPQFLISFYEKMQSDKGSIPDRFSAQQFSDYHSELNMSSLELGDSALYFCASSPQYEQFFGPGTRLTVL.